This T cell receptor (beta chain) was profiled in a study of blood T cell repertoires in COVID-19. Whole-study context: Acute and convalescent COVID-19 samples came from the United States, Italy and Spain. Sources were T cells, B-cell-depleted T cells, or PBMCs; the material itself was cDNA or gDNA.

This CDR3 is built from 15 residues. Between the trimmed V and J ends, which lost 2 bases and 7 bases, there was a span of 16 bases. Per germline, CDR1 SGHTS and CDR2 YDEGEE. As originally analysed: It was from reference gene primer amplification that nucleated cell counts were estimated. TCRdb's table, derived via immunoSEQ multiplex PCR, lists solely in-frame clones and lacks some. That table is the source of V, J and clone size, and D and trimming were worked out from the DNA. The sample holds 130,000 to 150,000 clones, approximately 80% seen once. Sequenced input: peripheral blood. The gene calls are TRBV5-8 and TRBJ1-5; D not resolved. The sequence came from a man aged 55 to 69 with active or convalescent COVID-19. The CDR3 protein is CASSFSDPGRQPQHF. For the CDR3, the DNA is TGTGCCAGCAGCTTTTCGGACCCCGGGAGGCAGCCCCAGCATTTT.